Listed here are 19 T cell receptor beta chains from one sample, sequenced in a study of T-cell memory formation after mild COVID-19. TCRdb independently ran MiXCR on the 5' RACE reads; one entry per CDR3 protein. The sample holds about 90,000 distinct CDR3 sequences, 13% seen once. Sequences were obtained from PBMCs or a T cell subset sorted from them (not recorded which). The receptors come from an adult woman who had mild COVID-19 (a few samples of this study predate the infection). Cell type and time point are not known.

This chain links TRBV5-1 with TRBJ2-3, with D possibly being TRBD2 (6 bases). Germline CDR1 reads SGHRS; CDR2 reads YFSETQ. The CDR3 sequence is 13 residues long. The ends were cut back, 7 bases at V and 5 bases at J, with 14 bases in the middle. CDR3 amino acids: CASSTGEQDTQYF. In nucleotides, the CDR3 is TGCGCCAGCTCCACGGGGGAGCAAGATACGCAGTATTTT.

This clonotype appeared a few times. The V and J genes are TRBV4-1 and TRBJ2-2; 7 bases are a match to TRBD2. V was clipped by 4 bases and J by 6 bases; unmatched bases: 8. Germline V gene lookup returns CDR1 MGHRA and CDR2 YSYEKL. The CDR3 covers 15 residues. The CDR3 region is CASSPGLPLSGELFF. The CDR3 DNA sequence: TGCGCCAGCAGCCCGGGACTACCCCTGTCCGGGGAGCTGTTTTTT.

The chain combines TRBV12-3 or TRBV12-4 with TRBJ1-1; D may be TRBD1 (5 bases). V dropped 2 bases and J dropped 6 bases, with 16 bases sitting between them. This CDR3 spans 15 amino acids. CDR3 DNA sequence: TGTGCCAGCAGTTTATTTCTGGGGGGGGTACCTGAAGCTTTCTTT. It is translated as CASSLFLGGVPEAFF.

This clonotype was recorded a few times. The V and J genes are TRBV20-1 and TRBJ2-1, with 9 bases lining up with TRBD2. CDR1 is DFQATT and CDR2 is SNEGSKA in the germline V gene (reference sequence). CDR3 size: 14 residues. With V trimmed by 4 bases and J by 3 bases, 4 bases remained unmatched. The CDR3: CSAKGLAYYNEQFF. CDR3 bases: TGCAGTGCTAAAGGACTAGCGTACTACAATGAGCAGTTCTTC.

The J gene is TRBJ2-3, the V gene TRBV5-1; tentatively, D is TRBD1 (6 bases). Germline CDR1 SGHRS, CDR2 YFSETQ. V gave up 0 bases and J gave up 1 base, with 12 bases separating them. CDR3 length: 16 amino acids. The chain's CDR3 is CASSLGWGRGTDTQYF. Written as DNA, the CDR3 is TGCGCCAGCAGCTTGGGGTGGGGGCGAGGCACAGATACGCAGTATTTT.

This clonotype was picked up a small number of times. Written as DNA, the CDR3 is TGTGCCAGCAGCTTATCGCTGGGTGTTACCTATGGCTACACCTTC. This gives the protein CASSLSLGVTYGYTF. The chain carries TRBV7-2 and TRBJ1-2; no clear D gene. CDR1 SGHTA and CDR2 FQGNSA come from the germline V gene. CDR3 length: 15 residues. Trimming removed 2 bases from V and 4 bases from J, with 14 bases in between.

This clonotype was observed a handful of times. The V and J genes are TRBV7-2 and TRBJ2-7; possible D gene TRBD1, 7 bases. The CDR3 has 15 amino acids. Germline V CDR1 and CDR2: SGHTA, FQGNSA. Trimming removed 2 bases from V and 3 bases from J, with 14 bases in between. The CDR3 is CASSLSLQGGYEQYF. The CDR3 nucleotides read TGTGCCAGCAGCTTAAGTCTCCAGGGGGGCTACGAGCAGTACTTC.

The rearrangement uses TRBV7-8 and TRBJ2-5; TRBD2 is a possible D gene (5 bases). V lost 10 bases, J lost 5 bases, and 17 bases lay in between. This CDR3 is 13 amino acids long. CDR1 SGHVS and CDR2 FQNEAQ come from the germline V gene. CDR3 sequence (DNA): TGTGCCAACACCCCGGGGAGTTGGGAGACCCAGTACTTC. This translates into CANTPGSWETQYF.

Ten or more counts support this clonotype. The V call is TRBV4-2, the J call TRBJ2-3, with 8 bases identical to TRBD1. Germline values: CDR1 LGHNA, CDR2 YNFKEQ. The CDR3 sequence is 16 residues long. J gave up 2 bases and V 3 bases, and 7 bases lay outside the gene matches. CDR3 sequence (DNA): TGTGCCAGCAGCCATGGACAGGGCACCCACACAGATACGCAGTATTTT. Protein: CASSHGQGTHTDTQYF.

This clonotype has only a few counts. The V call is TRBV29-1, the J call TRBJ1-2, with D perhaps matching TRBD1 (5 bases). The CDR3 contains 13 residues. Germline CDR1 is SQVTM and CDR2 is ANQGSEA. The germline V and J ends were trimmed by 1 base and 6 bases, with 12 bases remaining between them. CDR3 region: CSVEGGEVDGYTF. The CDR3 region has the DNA TGCAGCGTTGAAGGGGGCGAAGTGGATGGCTACACCTTC.

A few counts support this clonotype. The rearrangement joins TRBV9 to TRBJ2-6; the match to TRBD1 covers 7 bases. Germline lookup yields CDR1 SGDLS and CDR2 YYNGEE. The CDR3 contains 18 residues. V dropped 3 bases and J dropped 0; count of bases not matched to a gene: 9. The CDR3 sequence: CASSEGTEPSSGANVLTF. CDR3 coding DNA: TGTGCCAGCAGCGAGGGGACAGAACCGAGCTCTGGGGCCAACGTCCTGACTTTC.

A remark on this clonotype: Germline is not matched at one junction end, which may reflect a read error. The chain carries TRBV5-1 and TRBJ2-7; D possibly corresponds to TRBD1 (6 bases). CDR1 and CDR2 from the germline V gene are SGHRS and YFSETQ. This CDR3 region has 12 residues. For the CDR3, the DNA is TGCGCCAGCAGCTTGGACAGGGCCGACTTACACTTC. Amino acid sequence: CASSLDRADLHF. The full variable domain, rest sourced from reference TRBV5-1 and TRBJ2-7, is KAGVTQTPRYLIKTRGQQVTLSCSPISGHRSVSWYQQTPGQGLQFLFEYFSETQRNKGNFPGRFSGRQFSNSRSEMNVSTLELGDSALYLCASSLDRADLHFGPGTRLTVT.

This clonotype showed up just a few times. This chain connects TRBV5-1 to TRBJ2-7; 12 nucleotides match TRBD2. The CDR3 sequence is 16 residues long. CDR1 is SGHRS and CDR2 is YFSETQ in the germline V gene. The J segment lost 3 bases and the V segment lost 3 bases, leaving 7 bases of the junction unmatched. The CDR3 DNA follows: TGCGCCAGCAGCTCGGGACTAGCGGGCTTGAACTACGAGCAGTACTTC. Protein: CASSSGLAGLNYEQYF. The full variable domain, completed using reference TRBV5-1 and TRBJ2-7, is KAGVTQTPRYLIKTRGQQVTLSCSPISGHRSVSWYQQTPGQGLQFLFEYFSETQRNKGNFPGRFSGRQFSNSRSEMNVSTLELGDSALYLCASSSGLAGLNYEQYFGPGTRLTVT.

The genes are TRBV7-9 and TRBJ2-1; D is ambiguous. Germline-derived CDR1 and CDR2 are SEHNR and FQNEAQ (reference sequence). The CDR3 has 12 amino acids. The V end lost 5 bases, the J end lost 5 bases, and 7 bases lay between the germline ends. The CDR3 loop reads CASSHWDNEQFF. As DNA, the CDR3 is TGTGCCAGCAGCCATTGGGACAATGAGCAGTTCTTC. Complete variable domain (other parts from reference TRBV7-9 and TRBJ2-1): DTGVSQNPRHKITKRGQNVTFRCDPISEHNRLYWYRQTLGQGPEFLTYFQNEAQLEKSRLLSDRFSAERPKGSFSTLEIQRTEQGDSAMYLCASSHWDNEQFFGPGTRLTVL.

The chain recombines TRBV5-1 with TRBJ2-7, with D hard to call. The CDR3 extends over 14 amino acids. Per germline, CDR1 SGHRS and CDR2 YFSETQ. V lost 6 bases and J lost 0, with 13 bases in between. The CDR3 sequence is CASTGTPSSYEQYF. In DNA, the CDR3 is TGCGCCAGCACTGGTACTCCGAGCTCCTACGAGCAGTACTTC.

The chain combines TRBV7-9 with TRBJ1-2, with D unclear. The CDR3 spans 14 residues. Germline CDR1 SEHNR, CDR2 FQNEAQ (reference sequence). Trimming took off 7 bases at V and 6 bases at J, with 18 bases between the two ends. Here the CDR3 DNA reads TGTGCCAGCACCTCCTTAACTCAGACGGATGGCTACACCTTC. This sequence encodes CASTSLTQTDGYTF.

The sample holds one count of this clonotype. The CDR3 spells CSVLTGGGEQFF. As DNA, the CDR3 is TGCAGCGTTTTGACCGGAGGGGGTGAGCAGTTCTTC. The chain joins TRBV29-1 to TRBJ2-1; D tentatively reads TRBD1 or TRBD2 (6 bases each). The CDR3 is made up of 12 amino acids. The germline V gene encodes CDR1 SQVTM and CDR2 ANQGSEA. Trimming pared 5 bases from V and 9 bases from J, leaving 14 bases between.

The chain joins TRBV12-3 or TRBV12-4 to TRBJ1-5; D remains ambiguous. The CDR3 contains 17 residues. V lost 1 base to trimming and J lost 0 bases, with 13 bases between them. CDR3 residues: CASSLGLDLYSNQPQHF. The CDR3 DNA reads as TGTGCCAGCAGTTTAGGCCTAGATCTTTATAGCAATCAGCCCCAGCATTTT.

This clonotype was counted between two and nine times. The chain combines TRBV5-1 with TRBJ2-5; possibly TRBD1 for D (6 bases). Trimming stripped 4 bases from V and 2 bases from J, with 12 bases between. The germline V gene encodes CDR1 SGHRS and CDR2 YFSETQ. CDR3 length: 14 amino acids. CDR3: CASSRGMGQETQYF. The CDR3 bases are TGCGCCAGCAGCAGGGGGATGGGTCAAGAGACCCAGTACTTC.